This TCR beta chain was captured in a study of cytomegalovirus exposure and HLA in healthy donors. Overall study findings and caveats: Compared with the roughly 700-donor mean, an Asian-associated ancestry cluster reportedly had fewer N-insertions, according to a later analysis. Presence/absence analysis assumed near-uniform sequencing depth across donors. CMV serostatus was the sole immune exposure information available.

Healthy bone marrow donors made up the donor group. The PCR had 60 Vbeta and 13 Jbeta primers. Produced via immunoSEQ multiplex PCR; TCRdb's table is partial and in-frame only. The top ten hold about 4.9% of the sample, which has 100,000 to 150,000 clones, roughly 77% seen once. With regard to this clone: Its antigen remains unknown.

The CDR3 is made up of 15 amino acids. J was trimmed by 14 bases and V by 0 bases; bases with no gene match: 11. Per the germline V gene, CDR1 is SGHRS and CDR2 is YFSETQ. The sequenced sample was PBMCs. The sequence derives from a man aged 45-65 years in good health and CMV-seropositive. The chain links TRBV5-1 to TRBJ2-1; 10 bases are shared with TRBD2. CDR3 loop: CASSLDASGGAKEFF. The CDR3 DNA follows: TGCGCCAGCAGCTTGGATGCCAGCGGGGGGGCTAAGGAGTTCTTC.